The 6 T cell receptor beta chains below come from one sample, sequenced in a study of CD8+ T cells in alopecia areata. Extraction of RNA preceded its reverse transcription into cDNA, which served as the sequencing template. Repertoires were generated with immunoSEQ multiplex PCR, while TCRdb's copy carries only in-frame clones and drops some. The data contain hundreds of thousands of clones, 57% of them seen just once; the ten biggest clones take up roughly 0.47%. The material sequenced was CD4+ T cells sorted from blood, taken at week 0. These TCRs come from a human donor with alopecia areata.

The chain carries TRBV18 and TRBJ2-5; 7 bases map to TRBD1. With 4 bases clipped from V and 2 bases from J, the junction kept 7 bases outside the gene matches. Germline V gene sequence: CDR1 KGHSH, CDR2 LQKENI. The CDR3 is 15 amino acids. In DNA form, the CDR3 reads TGTGCCAGCTCACGTTTTCCGGACAGGCAAGAGACCCAGTACTTC. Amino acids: CASSRFPDRQETQYF.

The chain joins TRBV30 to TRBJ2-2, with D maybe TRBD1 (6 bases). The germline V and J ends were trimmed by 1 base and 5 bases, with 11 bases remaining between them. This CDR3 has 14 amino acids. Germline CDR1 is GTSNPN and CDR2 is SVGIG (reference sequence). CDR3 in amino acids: CAWSGITGTGELFF. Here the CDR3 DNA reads TGTGCCTGGAGTGGAATAACAGGGACCGGGGAGCTGTTTTTT.

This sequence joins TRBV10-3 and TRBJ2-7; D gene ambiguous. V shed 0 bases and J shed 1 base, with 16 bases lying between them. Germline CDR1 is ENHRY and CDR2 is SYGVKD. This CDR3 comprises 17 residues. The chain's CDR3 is CAISESRRAARSYEQYF. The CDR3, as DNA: TGTGCCATCAGTGAGTCACGTCGGGCAGCGAGATCCTACGAGCAGTACTTC.

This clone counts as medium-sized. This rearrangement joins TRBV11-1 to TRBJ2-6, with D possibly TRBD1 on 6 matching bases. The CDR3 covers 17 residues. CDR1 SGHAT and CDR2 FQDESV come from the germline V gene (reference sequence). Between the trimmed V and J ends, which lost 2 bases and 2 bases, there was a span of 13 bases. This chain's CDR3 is CASSLTGHRAGANVLTF. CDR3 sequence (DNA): TGTGCCAGCAGCTTAACCGGCCACAGGGCTGGGGCCAACGTCCTGACTTTC.

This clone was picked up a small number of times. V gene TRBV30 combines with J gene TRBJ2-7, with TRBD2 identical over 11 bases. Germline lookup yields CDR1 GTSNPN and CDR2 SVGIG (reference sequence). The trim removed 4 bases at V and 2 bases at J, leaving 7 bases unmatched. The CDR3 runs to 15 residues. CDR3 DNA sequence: TGTGCCTGGAAAAAAAAGACTAGCGGGACCTACGAGCAGTACTTC. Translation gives CAWKKKTSGTYEQYF. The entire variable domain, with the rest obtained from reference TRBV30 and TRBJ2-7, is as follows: SQTIHQWPATLVQPVGSPLSLECTVEGTSNPNLYWYRQAAGRGLQLLFYSVGIGQISSEVPQNLSASRPQDRQFILSSKKLLLSDSGFYLCAWKKKTSGTYEQYFGPGTRLTVT.

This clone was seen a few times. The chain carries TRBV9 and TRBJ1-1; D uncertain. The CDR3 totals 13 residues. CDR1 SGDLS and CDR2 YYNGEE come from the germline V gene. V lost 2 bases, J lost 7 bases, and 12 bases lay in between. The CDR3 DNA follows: TGTGCCAGCAGCGTCGCGGGGTCACATGAAGCTTTCTTT. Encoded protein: CASSVAGSHEAFF.